This entry is about one T cell receptor (beta chain). Original processing methods: Cell counts per sample came from amplifying reference gene primers. Libraries were prepared by immunoSEQ multiplex PCR; TCRdb keeps only in-frame clonotypes and omits some of them. D and trimming were read from the DNA, whereas the V and J calls and clone size are those reported in that table. The sample records about 200,000 clones, 75% to 85% being singletons. Two consecutive negative NP/OP PCR tests, clearance, or resolved symptoms defined Cohort 3 recovery. With V trimmed by 0 bases and J by 3 bases, 3 bases remained unmatched. From germline, CDR1 is SGDLS and CDR2 YYNGEE. The CDR3 runs to 16 residues. This entry belongs to a study of blood T cell repertoires in COVID-19. Study in general: COVID-19 samples from acute and convalescent phases originated in the United States, Italy and Spain. PBMCs, B-cell-depleted T cells, or T cells were the source of the cDNA or gDNA that made up the material.

Material: PBMCs or T cells enriched from blood (not recorded which). The sequence was obtained from a man between 40 and 49 years old who had recovered from COVID-19. The genes are TRBV9 and TRBJ2-1, with TRBD2 identical over 10 bases. CDR3 DNA: TGTGCCAGCAGCGTAGTGAGGACTAGCGGCTACAATGAGCAGTTCTTC. This codes for CASSVVRTSGYNEQFF.